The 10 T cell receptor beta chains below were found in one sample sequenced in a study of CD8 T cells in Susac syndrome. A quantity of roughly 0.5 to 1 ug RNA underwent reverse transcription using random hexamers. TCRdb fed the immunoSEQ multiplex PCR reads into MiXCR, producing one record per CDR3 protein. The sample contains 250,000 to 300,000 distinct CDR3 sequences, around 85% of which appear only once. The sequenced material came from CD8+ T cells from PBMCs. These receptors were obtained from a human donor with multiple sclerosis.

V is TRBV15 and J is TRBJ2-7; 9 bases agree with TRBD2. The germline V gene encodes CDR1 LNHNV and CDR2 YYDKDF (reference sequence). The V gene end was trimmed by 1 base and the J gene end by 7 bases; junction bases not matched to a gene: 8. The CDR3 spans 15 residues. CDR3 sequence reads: CATSRVTREGWEQYF. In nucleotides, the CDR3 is TGTGCCACCAGCAGAGTCACGCGGGAGGGCTGGGAGCAGTACTTC.

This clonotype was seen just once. CDR3 loop: CASSAPELNTEAFF. The CDR3 DNA reads TGTGCCAGCAGCGCCCCCGAGTTGAACACTGAAGCTTTCTTT. The chain uses TRBV28 and TRBJ1-1; no reliable D call. The CDR3 loop spans 14 amino acids. CDR1 and CDR2 (germline): MDHEN, SYDVKM. V shed 6 bases and J shed 0 bases, with 11 bases lying between them.

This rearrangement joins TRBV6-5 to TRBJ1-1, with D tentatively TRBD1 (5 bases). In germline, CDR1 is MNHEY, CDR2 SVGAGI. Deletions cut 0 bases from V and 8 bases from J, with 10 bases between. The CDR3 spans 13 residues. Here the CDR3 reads CASSYSSREEAFF. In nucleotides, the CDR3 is TGTGCCAGCAGTTACTCGAGCAGGGAGGAAGCTTTCTTT.

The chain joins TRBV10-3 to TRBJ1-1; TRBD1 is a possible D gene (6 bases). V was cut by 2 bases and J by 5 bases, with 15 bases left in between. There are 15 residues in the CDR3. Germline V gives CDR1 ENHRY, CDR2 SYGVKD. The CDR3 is CAISEDPGAGTEAFF. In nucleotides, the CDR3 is TGTGCCATCAGTGAGGACCCGGGGGCTGGAACTGAAGCTTTCTTT.

The CDR3 DNA reads as TGTGCCAGCAGTTTATCTGTGACCCCAGCCTACAATGAGCAGTTCTTC. Amino acids: CASSLSVTPAYNEQFF. V and J are TRBV27 and TRBJ2-1; D is unresolved. V lost 0 bases to trimming and J lost 2 bases, with 11 bases between them. Germline values: CDR1 MNHEY, CDR2 SMNVEV (reference sequence). The CDR3 is made up of 16 amino acids.

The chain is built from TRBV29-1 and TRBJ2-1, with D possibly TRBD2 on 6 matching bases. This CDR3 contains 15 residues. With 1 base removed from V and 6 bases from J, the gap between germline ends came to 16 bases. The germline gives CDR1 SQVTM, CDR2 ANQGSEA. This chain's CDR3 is CSVEGQSVTSNEQFF. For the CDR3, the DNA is TGCAGCGTTGAAGGACAAAGTGTGACTAGCAATGAGCAGTTCTTC.

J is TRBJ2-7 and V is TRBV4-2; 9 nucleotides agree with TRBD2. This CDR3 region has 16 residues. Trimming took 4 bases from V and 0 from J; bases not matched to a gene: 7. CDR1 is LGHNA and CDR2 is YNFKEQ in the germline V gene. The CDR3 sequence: CASSPRSSGSSYEQYF. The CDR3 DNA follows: TGTGCCAGCAGCCCGCGTAGTAGCGGGAGCTCCTACGAGCAGTACTTC.

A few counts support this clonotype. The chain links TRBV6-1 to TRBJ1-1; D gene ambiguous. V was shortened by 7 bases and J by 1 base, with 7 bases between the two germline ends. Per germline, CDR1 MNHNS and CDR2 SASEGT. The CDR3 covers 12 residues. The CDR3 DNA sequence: TGTGCCAGCACCCCGGAGAACACTGAAGCTTTCTTT. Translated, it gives CASTPENTEAFF.

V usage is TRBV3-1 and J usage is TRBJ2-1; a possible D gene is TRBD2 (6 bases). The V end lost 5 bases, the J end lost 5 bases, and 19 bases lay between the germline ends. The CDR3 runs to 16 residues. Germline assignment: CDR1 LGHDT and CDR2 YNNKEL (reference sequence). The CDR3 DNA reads TGTGCCAGCAGCTATTGGGCGGCTAGCGAAAACAATGAGCAGTTCTTC. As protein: CASSYWAASENNEQFF.

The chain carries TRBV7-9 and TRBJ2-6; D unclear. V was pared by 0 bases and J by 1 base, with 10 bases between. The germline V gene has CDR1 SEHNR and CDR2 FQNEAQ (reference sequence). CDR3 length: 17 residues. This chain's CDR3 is CASSLAVGDSGANVLTF. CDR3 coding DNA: TGTGCCAGCAGCTTAGCTGTTGGAGATTCTGGGGCCAACGTCCTGACTTTC.